Given below is one TCR beta chain in context. The data were taken from a study of blood T cell repertoires in COVID-19. The overall study: Whether acute or convalescent, the COVID-19 samples came from the United States, Italy and Spain. PBMCs, B-cell-depleted T cells, or T cells were the source of the cDNA or gDNA that made up the material.

TCRdb's copy holds only in-frame clones and misses some; the assay was immunoSEQ multiplex PCR. This table has 100,000 to 140,000 clones, 85% to 95% appearing once. The V end was cut by 4 bases, the J end by 7 bases, with 15 bases between. This CDR3 comprises 14 residues. The germline gives CDR1 SEHNR, CDR2 FQNEAQ (reference sequence). This TCR derives from a woman aged 30 to 39 with acute or convalescent COVID-19. The sequenced material came from peripheral blood. The chain has TRBV7-9 and TRBJ2-3; perhaps TRBD2 as D (6 bases). The CDR3 sequence is CASSYGGIENTQYF. For the CDR3, the DNA is TGTGCCAGCAGCTACGGCGGGATCGAAAATACGCAGTATTTT.